These T cell receptor beta chains were read from a single sample in a study of blood T cell repertoires in COVID-19. Sequencing used immunoSEQ multiplex PCR; TCRdb keeps in-frame clones, though not all of them. The sample includes some 210,000 clones, 65% to 85% of them seen just once. The sample taken for sequencing was PBMCs or T cells enriched from blood (not recorded which). Source of these receptors: a man between 25 and 39 years old with acute COVID-19. Both conserved end residues are part of each CDR3. A D gene is named only where the DNA matches it firmly. Size values are once, few and many counts, or a class for expanded clones, and some rows have none.

d_call,j_call,v_call,clone_size,cdr3_aa,cdr3_nt
-,TRBJ2-7,TRBV29-1,-,CSVEAGAYEQYF,TGCAGCGTTGAAGCGGGAGCCTACGAGCAGTACTTC
TRBD1,TRBJ1-2,TRBV19,-,CASSIGTGGYGYTF,TGTGCCAGTAGTATTGGGACAGGAGGCTATGGCTACACCTTC
-,TRBJ2-7,TRBV18,-,CASSPPGGYEQYF,TGTGCCAGCTCACCACCTGGCGGGTACGAGCAGTACTTC
-,TRBJ1-1,TRBV25-1,-,CASSESAVLGRAFF,TGTGCCAGCAGTGAATCGGCGGTCTTGGGTCGAGCTTTCTTT
TRBD1,TRBJ1-2,TRBV11-2,-,CASSRSGQGIGYTF,TGTGCCAGCAGCCGTTCGGGACAGGGAATCGGCTACACCTTC
TRBD2,TRBJ2-3,TRBV5-1,-,CASGSGGAGDTQYF,TGCGCCAGCGGGAGCGGGGGGGCTGGAGATACGCAGTATTTT
-,TRBJ1-5,TRBV5-3,once,CANFNQPQHF,TGTGCCAACTTTAATCAGCCCCAGCATTTT
-,TRBJ2-7,TRBV29-1,-,CSVSGGSYEQYF,TGCAGCGTTTCTGGCGGATCCTACGAGCAGTACTTC
-,TRBJ1-2,TRBV9,-,CASSVETIGYGYTF,TGTGCCAGCAGCGTTGAGACAATAGGCTATGGCTACACCTTC
TRBD2,TRBJ2-5,TRBV19,-,CASSHPVAGRLYQETQYF,TGTGCCAGTAGTCACCCCGTAGCGGGGAGACTGTACCAAGAGACCCAGTACTTC
TRBD1,TRBJ2-1,TRBV18,-,CASSPQGATNEQFF,TGTGCCAGCTCACCGCAGGGGGCTACGAATGAGCAGTTCTTC
-,TRBJ2-5,TRBV5-1,-,CASSPTESPIETQYF,TGCGCCAGCAGCCCCACGGAGTCCCCCATTGAGACCCAGTACTTC
-,TRBJ1-3,TRBV6-5,-,CAVQPDRSSGNTIYF,TGTGCCGTTCAACCCGACAGGAGCTCTGGAAACACCATATATTTT
-,TRBJ1-4,TRBV2,-,CASSSPFRGVDEKLFF,TGTGCCAGCAGTTCCCCCTTTCGGGGGGTGGATGAAAAACTGTTTTTT
-,TRBJ2-3,TRBV18,-,CASSPLITDTQYF,TGTGCCAGCTCACCACTAATCACAGATACGCAGTATTTT
-,TRBJ1-6,TRBV4-1,-,CASSQDGGNSPLHF,TGCGCCAGCAGCCAAGACGGGGGGAATTCACCCCTCCACTTT
-,TRBJ1-1,TRBV12-3/TRBV12-4,-,CASSSNLGKAFF,TGTGCCAGCAGTTCCAATCTAGGCAAAGCTTTCTTT
-,TRBJ1-2,TRBV4-1,-,CASSLLLTGTYGYTF,TGCGCCAGCAGCCTGCTCTTGACAGGAACCTATGGCTACACCTTC
-,TRBJ1-1,TRBV11-2,-,CASSHNQGRAEAFF,TGTGCCAGCAGCCATAATCAGGGGAGGGCTGAAGCTTTCTTT
-,TRBJ1-5,TRBV18,-,CASSPGGRASNQPQHF,TGTGCCAGCTCACCTGGGGGCAGGGCTAGCAATCAGCCCCAGCATTTT
-,TRBJ1-1,TRBV27,few,CASSKPNLGVPEAFF,TGTGCCAGCAGTAAGCCCAATTTAGGGGTCCCTGAAGCTTTCTTT
-,TRBJ1-1,TRBV25-1,-,CASSRGVMNTEAFF,TGTGCCAGCTCGCGGGGAGTGATGAACACTGAAGCTTTCTTT
-,TRBJ1-2,TRBV14,-,CASSLRTPFKSNYGYTF,TGTGCCAGCAGCCTACGGACACCATTTAAGTCTAACTATGGCTACACCTTC
TRBD1,TRBJ1-5,TRBV7-9,-,CASRSGTGGFQPQHF,TGTGCCAGCAGGTCCGGGACAGGGGGCTTTCAGCCCCAGCATTTT
-,TRBJ2-7,TRBV11-2,many,CASSLGAGEQYF,TGTGCCAGCAGCTTAGGGGCGGGGGAGCAGTACTTC
-,TRBJ1-3,TRBV27,-,CASSPDWGASGNTIYF,TGTGCCAGCAGTCCGGACTGGGGAGCCTCTGGAAACACCATATATTTT
-,TRBJ1-6,TRBV5-3,-,CARSGRNSPLHF,TGTGCCAGAAGCGGGAGAAATTCACCCCTCCACTTT
TRBD1,TRBJ1-5,TRBV23-1,-,CASKTGTANQPQHF,TGCGCCAGCAAGACCGGGACAGCCAATCAGCCCCAGCATTTT
-,TRBJ2-7,TRBV12-3/TRBV12-4,few,CASTQFGSYEQYF,TGTGCCAGCACCCAATTCGGGTCCTACGAGCAGTACTTC
-,TRBJ2-1,TRBV5-1,-,CASSLGPEQFF,TGCGCCAGCAGCTTGGGGCCTGAGCAGTTCTTC
TRBD2,TRBJ2-7,TRBV4-1,-,CASSQIAGDDGQYF,TGCGCCAGCAGCCAGATAGCGGGAGACGATGGGCAGTACTTC
-,TRBJ2-4,TRBV6-5,-,CAGGPGLLAKNIQYF,TGTGCCGGTGGCCCAGGTCTACTAGCCAAAAACATTCAGTACTTC
-,TRBJ1-1,TRBV5-4,-,CASSSGGPENTEAFF,TGTGCCAGCAGCTCGGGGGGACCCGAGAACACTGAAGCTTTCTTT
TRBD1,TRBJ2-3,TRBV27,-,CASSYRTGGSTDTQYF,TGTGCCAGCAGTTATAGGACAGGGGGAAGCACAGATACGCAGTATTTT
-,TRBJ2-1,TRBV7-2,-,CASSLGVSSYNEQFF,TGTGCCAGCAGCTTAGGAGTTAGCTCCTACAATGAGCAGTTCTTC
-,TRBJ1-6,TRBV4-1,-,CASSQRSSYNSPLHF,TGCGCCAGCAGCCAAAGGAGCTCCTATAATTCACCCCTCCACTTT
-,TRBJ2-1,TRBV7-6,-,CASSHGNEKTSYNEQFF,TGTGCCAGCAGCCACGGTAATGAGAAAACCTCCTACAATGAGCAGTTCTTC
TRBD2,TRBJ2-1,TRBV19,-,CASNAGLASYNEQFF,TGTGCCAGTAACGCGGGACTAGCGTCCTACAATGAGCAGTTCTTC
TRBD1,TRBJ1-4,TRBV2,-,CASAQGTGSTNEKLFF,TGTGCCAGTGCTCAGGGGACAGGGTCTACTAATGAAAAACTGTTTTTT
TRBD2,TRBJ2-1,TRBV4-1,-,CASCLYRGDPYNEQFF,TGCGCCAGCTGTCTTTACCGGGGGGACCCCTACAATGAGCAGTTCTTC
-,TRBJ2-7,TRBV9,-,CASSVGEGYDEQYF,TGTGCCAGCAGCGTCGGGGAAGGGTACGACGAGCAGTACTTC
-,TRBJ1-1,TRBV20-1,-,CSASVAGPGTEAFF,TGCAGTGCTAGTGTCGCGGGGCCGGGAACTGAAGCTTTCTTT
-,TRBJ2-6,TRBV4-2,-,CASSPQGGSSSGANVLTF,TGTGCCAGCAGCCCACAGGGCGGGTCGAGCTCTGGGGCCAACGTCCTGACTTTC
TRBD2,TRBJ2-2,TRBV9,-,CASSGWRGTNTGELFF,TGTGCCAGCAGCGGTTGGCGGGGGACGAACACCGGGGAGCTGTTTTTT
TRBD1,TRBJ1-2,TRBV5-5,-,CASSLGGQGGYGYTF,TGTGCCAGCTCGCTTGGGGGACAGGGTGGCTATGGCTACACCTTC